These T cell receptor beta chains were read from a single sample in a study of shared clonotypes between healthy human individuals. Data came from immunoSEQ multiplex PCR; TCRdb stores just in-frame clones and leaves some out. The sample records roughly 650,000 clones, approximately 97% being singletons. The sequenced sample was naive CD4+ T cells sorted from blood. These receptors were obtained from a woman between 25 and 40 years old in good health. The CDR3 runs from the conserved cysteine through the conserved F or W. Fields, in order: J gene, V gene, D gene, clone size, CDR3 DNA, CDR3 protein. A D gene is named only where the DNA matches it firmly. Only some rows state a clone size, as once, few, many or a class for expanded clones.

>TRBJ1-1|TRBV19|TRBD1|.
TGTGCTTCGGACAGGCACCTGGGGGGGTCTGAAGCTTTCTTT
CASDRHLGGSEAFF
>TRBJ2-7|TRBV4-1|.|.
TGCGCCAGCAGCCACGTTGGACGGCGAACCTACGAGCAGTACTTC
CASSHVGRRTYEQYF
>TRBJ2-7|TRBV6-1|.|.
TGTGCCAGCAGCTCCCTAGGGGGCGAGCAGTACTTC
CASSSLGGEQYF
>TRBJ2-1|TRBV6-5|TRBD2|.
TGTGCCACCCGGGGGGGAGGCAATGAGCAGTTCTTC
CATRGGGNEQFF
>TRBJ2-2|TRBV23-1|TRBD1|.
TGCGCCAGCAAAAGACAGGGGGCAAGCGGGGAGCTGTTTTTT
CASKRQGASGELFF
>TRBJ2-7|TRBV5-1|.|once
TGCGCCAACGCCGGTGTAGAACCGGGCTACGAGCAGTACTTC
CANAGVEPGYEQYF
>TRBJ2-3|TRBV20-1|.|.
TGCAGTGCAGTGATCACAGATACGCAGTATTTT
CSAVITDTQYF
>TRBJ2-4|TRBV5-4|.|once
TGTGCCAGCAGCACACAGGGTTCGTGGAACATTCAGTACTTC
CASSTQGSWNIQYF
>TRBJ1-5|TRBV28|.|.
TGTGCCAGCAGGAGGGACCCACCGACCACGAATCAGCCCCAGCATTTT
CASRRDPPTTNQPQHF
>TRBJ2-7|TRBV5-1|.|.
TGCGCCAGCAGCTTGGCCGTCAGTTCCTACGAGCAGTACTTC
CASSLAVSSYEQYF
>TRBJ2-3|TRBV18|TRBD2|.
TGTGCCAGCTCACCACCGAACGGGAGGGATACGCAGTATTTT
CASSPPNGRDTQYF
>TRBJ2-6|TRBV7-2|.|.
TGTGCCAGCAGCACCAACCCCCTAGTTGGGGCCAACGTCCTGACTTTC
CASSTNPLVGANVLTF
>TRBJ2-2|TRBV28|TRBD1|once
TGTGCCAGCAGCTCCACAGGGGCGAACACCGGGGAGCTGTTTTTT
CASSSTGANTGELFF
>TRBJ2-6|TRBV4-1|.|.
TGCGCCAGCAGCCAGGGGCAGGGAGTACCTGGGGCCAACGTCCTGACTTTC
CASSQGQGVPGANVLTF
>TRBJ1-4|TRBV19|.|.
TGTGCCAGTAGTATGTTACGTGGAGAACCGGGGGAAAAACTGTTTTTT
CASSMLRGEPGEKLFF
>TRBJ2-7|TRBV5-1|.|.
TGCGCCAGCAGCTCCCGGGACACCTTCTCCGAGCAGTACTTC
CASSSRDTFSEQYF
>TRBJ2-1|TRBV6-4|.|.
TGTGCCAGCAGTGAAGGGACCTACCACAATGAGCAGTTCTTC
CASSEGTYHNEQFF
>TRBJ2-7|TRBV18|TRBD2|.
TGTGCCAGCTCCGATGGACTAGTCAAATCCGCGCAGTACTTC
CASSDGLVKSAQYF
>TRBJ1-2|TRBV5-1|.|.
TGCGCCAGCAGCTTGGCCTGGGGAAAGGATGGCTACACCTTC
CASSLAWGKDGYTF
>TRBJ2-3|TRBV28|.|.
TGTGCCAGCAGCCGCGGACAAGCCACAGATACGCAGTATTTT
CASSRGQATDTQYF
>TRBJ1-6|TRBV28|.|.
TGTGCCAGCAGAACACGGAGCTCCTATAATTCACCCCTCCACTTT
CASRTRSSYNSPLHF
>TRBJ2-7|TRBV11-2|.|.
TGTGCCAGCAGCTTATGGCCGGACCCCAAGGGGGGCGAGCAGTACTTC
CASSLWPDPKGGEQYF
>TRBJ2-1|TRBV7-9|.|.
TGTGCCAGCAGCTTCCGGAGGACGGATGAGCAGTTCTTC
CASSFRRTDEQFF
>TRBJ2-3|TRBV18|TRBD1|.
TGTGCCAGCTCACCGGGGACAGGGCAGTGGGATACGCAGTATTTT
CASSPGTGQWDTQYF
>TRBJ2-7|TRBV19|.|.
TGTGCCAGTAGTGCGACAGTTACCTCCTACGAGCAGTACTTC
CASSATVTSYEQYF
>TRBJ2-3|TRBV6-5|.|.
TGTGCCAGCAGTTACTCGGAGGGACAGATAACAGATACGCAGTATTTT
CASSYSEGQITDTQYF
>TRBJ1-1|TRBV30|.|.
TGTGCCTGGAGTCCCCACAGACTACCTATGAACACTGAAGCTTTCTTT
CAWSPHRLPMNTEAFF
>TRBJ2-1|TRBV20-1|TRBD2|.
TGCAGTGCTAGGGGGGAGGGAGAGCAGTTCTTC
CSARGEGEQFF
>TRBJ2-7|TRBV6-5|TRBD1|.
TGTGCCAGCAGTCCCCGGACAGGGAGGTACGAGCAGTACTTC
CASSPRTGRYEQYF
>TRBJ2-3|TRBV4-1|TRBD2|.
TGCGCCAGCAGCCAAGATAGTAGGCTAGCGGGAGTTACAGATACGCAGTATTTT
CASSQDSRLAGVTDTQYF
>TRBJ1-1|TRBV27|TRBD1|.
TGTGCCAGCAGGAACGTACCCCGGACAGGGGTGGCCACTGAAGCTTTCTTT
CASRNVPRTGVATEAFF